Listed below are T cell receptor beta chains from one sample, sequenced in a study of CD8 T cells in ankylosing spondylitis. TCRdb passed the 5' RACE reads through MiXCR, listing each CDR3 protein once. This table has a few hundred thousand distinct CDR3 sequences, around 8% appearing once. Sequencing was performed on blood, either unsorted or a sorted T cell fraction (not recorded which). The receptors derive from a male donor with ankylosing spondylitis. Each CDR3 is given with its conserved first and last residue. D genes are given only for firm matches. Only some rows state a clone size, as once, few, many or a class for expanded clones.

j_call	d_call	v_call	clone_size	cdr3_aa	cdr3_nt
TRBJ2-1	TRBD2	TRBV5-1	few	CASSGAGTSGSSYNEQFF	TGCGCCAGCAGCGGAGCTGGGACTAGCGGGAGTTCCTACAATGAGCAGTTCTTC
TRBJ2-1	.	TRBV29-1	many	CSVELNGVQFF	TGCAGCGTTGAACTGAACGGGGTGCAGTTCTTC
TRBJ2-1	.	TRBV28	few	CASSLGWRYNEQFF	TGTGCCAGCAGTTTGGGGTGGCGCTACAATGAGCAGTTCTTC
TRBJ1-6	.	TRBV2	.	CASILGRNNSPLHF	TGTGCCAGCATTCTCGGCCGAAATAATTCACCCCTCCACTTT
TRBJ1-1	TRBD1	TRBV29-1	few	CSGVRDRNTEAFF	TGCAGCGGTGTCCGGGACAGGAACACTGAAGCTTTCTTT
TRBJ1-3	.	TRBV5-1	few	CASSLGEISGNTIYF	TGCGCCAGCAGCTTGGGCGAGATCTCTGGAAACACCATATATTTT
TRBJ1-5	.	TRBV12-3/TRBV12-4	few	CASSWAQGLDQPQHF	TGTGCCAGCAGTTGGGCGCAGGGGCTGGATCAGCCCCAGCATTTT
TRBJ2-3	TRBD2	TRBV7-2	few	CASSLQAGGPPDTQYF	TGTGCCAGCAGCTTACAAGCGGGAGGTCCCCCAGATACGCAGTATTTT
TRBJ2-3	TRBD2	TRBV29-1	many	CSVGTSGVDTQYF	TGCAGCGTTGGGACTAGCGGGGTGGATACGCAGTATTTT
TRBJ1-5	.	TRBV19	.	CASSLLLLSAQPQHF	TGTGCCAGTTCCCTTCTTCTACTTTCGGCGCAGCCCCAGCATTTT
TRBJ2-1	.	TRBV6-2/TRBV6-3	many	CASSYGGAPSSYNEQFF	TGTGCCAGCAGTTACGGGGGAGCTCCAAGCTCCTACAATGAGCAGTTCTTC
TRBJ2-2	.	TRBV11-2	few	CASSFRGYSGSNTGELFF	TGTGCCAGCAGCTTCCGCGGCTACTCGGGCTCGAACACCGGGGAGCTGTTTTTT
TRBJ2-2	TRBD2	TRBV3-1	few	CASSQVAGDVGELFF	TGTGCCAGCAGCCAAGTCGCGGGAGATGTCGGGGAGCTGTTTTTT
TRBJ2-3	TRBD2	TRBV7-2	few	CASSPGTSGVIAQYF	TGTGCCAGCAGCCCAGGGACTAGCGGGGTGATTGCGCAGTATTTT
TRBJ2-7	.	TRBV6-2/TRBV6-3	few	CASGWRDVYEQYF	TGTGCCAGCGGTTGGCGGGACGTCTACGAGCAGTACTTC
TRBJ2-1	.	TRBV12-3/TRBV12-4	few	CASSLAVGEQFF	TGTGCCAGCAGTTTAGCGGTGGGTGAGCAGTTCTTC
TRBJ2-2	.	TRBV27	many	CASSSPISMGSTGELFF	TGTGCCAGCAGTTCTCCTATTAGCATGGGGAGCACCGGGGAGCTGTTTTTT
TRBJ1-5	.	TRBV4-1	.	CASSQGAWTDNQPQHF	TGCGCCAGCAGCCAAGGGGCGTGGACAGACAATCAGCCCCAGCATTTT
TRBJ1-1	.	TRBV12-3/TRBV12-4	few	CASSSTGPNTEAFF	TGTGCCAGCAGTTCGACGGGACCCAACACTGAAGCTTTCTTT
TRBJ2-7	.	TRBV6-1	few	CASGPWGAYEQYF	TGTGCCAGTGGTCCGTGGGGAGCCTACGAGCAGTACTTC
TRBJ2-5	.	TRBV7-8	few	CASSLARGSPGTQYF	TGTGCCAGCAGCTTAGCTAGAGGGAGCCCGGGGACCCAGTACTTC
TRBJ2-7	.	TRBV10-2	few	CASGPMRFEQYF	TGCGCCAGCGGACCTATGAGGTTCGAGCAGTACTTC
TRBJ2-2	TRBD2	TRBV12-3/TRBV12-4	many	CASSHRTSGRAGELFF	TGTGCCAGCAGCCACCGGACTAGCGGGAGGGCCGGGGAGCTGTTTTTT
TRBJ2-5	.	TRBV29-1	many	CSVEPAKGTQYF	TGCAGCGTTGAACCGGCGAAGGGGACCCAGTACTTC
TRBJ2-1	TRBD2	TRBV25-1	many	CASSEGGGRYYNEQFF	TGTGCCAGCAGTGAAGGGGGCGGGAGGTACTACAATGAGCAGTTCTTC
TRBJ2-7	.	TRBV30	.	CAWSVGGSYEQYF	TGTGCCTGGAGTGTTGGTGGCTCCTACGAGCAGTACTTC
TRBJ2-5	TRBD1	TRBV5-1	many	CASSGDSGETQYF	TGCGCCAGCAGCGGGGACAGCGGAGAGACCCAGTACTTC
TRBJ2-2	.	TRBV5-5	many	CASSLTLNTGELFF	TGTGCCAGCAGCTTGACCCTTAATACCGGGGAGCTGTTTTTT
TRBJ2-1	TRBD2	TRBV27	.	CASSLLAGGQEQFF	TGTGCCAGCAGTTTATTAGCGGGAGGACAAGAGCAGTTCTTC
TRBJ2-7	TRBD1	TRBV7-2	.	CASSSTGATYEQYF	TGTGCCAGCAGCTCGACAGGGGCCACCTACGAGCAGTACTTC
TRBJ2-7	.	TRBV21-1	.	CARSVGTGEYEQYF	TGTGCCAGGTCCGTGGGGACAGGGGAATACGAGCAGTACTTC
TRBJ2-5	.	TRBV5-1	few	CASSLDVSTTQYF	TGCGCCAGCAGCCTGGACGTCTCGACGACCCAGTACTTC
TRBJ2-1	.	TRBV7-2	.	CASSLSVGGYNEQFF	TGTGCCAGCAGCCTCTCTGTTGGGGGCTACAATGAGCAGTTCTTC
TRBJ2-5	TRBD2	TRBV19	.	CASSIGSAGQETQYF	TGTGCCAGTAGTATAGGGTCAGCGGGACAAGAGACCCAGTACTTC
TRBJ1-5	.	TRBV12-3/TRBV12-4	many	CASSPGNQPQHF	TGTGCCAGCAGCCCAGGGAATCAGCCCCAGCATTTT
TRBJ1-1	.	TRBV29-1	.	CSVATGWRTEAFF	TGCAGCGTTGCAACGGGATGGAGAACTGAAGCTTTCTTT
TRBJ2-5	.	TRBV7-9	many	CASSTSGPKETQYF	TGTGCCAGCAGCACCTCGGGACCCAAAGAGACCCAGTACTTC